This note documents a single T cell receptor beta chain sequence. The CDR3 length is 13 residues. V lost 5 bases to trimming and J lost 10 bases, with 15 bases between them. The germline gives CDR1 SEHNR, CDR2 FQNEAQ (reference sequence). These data originate in a study of early T cells in non-severe SARS-CoV-2 infection. Individual cDNA molecules carried attached unique molecular identifiers. MiXCR, run by TCRdb on the 5' RACE reads, gives a single entry per CDR3 protein. The table records 69,000 or so distinct CDR3 sequences, 4.6% of them present only once. The origin of this receptor is an adult who was a healthcare worker with PCR-confirmed SARS-CoV-2 infection or an uninfected control (not recorded which). The donor label of this sample is uncertain. Here the sequenced sample was whole blood, taken at baseline. The rearrangement links TRBV7-9 to TRBJ2-1; a possible D gene is TRBD2 (5 bases). The CDR3, as DNA: TGTGCCAGCAGCCCGAGGGTGGCAGACGAGCAGTTCTTC. This codes for CASSPRVADEQFF.